These T cell receptor beta chains were read from a single sample in a study of regulatory dendritic cells for organ transplantation. No antigen is known for these receptors. Sequenced by immunoSEQ multiplex PCR; TCRdb stores in-frame clones only, minus some. The sample gives approximately 9,300 clones, approximately 84% of which show up once; 2.5% is in the top ten. The source material was memory CD4+ T cells from blood cultured with dendritic cells. The receptors originated from a human donor in good health. Both conserved end residues are part of each CDR3. The order of the fields is J gene, V gene, D gene, clone size, CDR3 protein, CDR3 DNA. The D gene is left open where the match is weak. Size values are once, few and many counts, or a class for expanded clones, and some rows have none.

J: TRBJ1-1; V: TRBV28; D: TRBD1; size: -; CDR3: CASSFLRTGGVTEAFF; DNA: TGTGCCAGCAGTTTTCTGAGGACAGGGGGCGTCACTGAAGCTTTCTTT
J: TRBJ2-5; V: TRBV15; D: TRBD1; size: -; CDR3: CATSRDTGTGEGETQYF; DNA: TGTGCCACCAGCAGAGATACGGGGACAGGGGAAGGAGAGACCCAGTACTTC
J: TRBJ2-1; V: TRBV6-1; D: -; size: -; CDR3: CASSAPGTYNEQFF; DNA: TGTGCCAGCAGTGCCCCCGGGACATACAATGAGCAGTTCTTC
J: TRBJ1-1; V: TRBV4-3; D: -; size: -; CDR3: CASSQDRGTEAFF; DNA: TGCGCCAGCAGCCAAGATCGGGGAACTGAAGCTTTCTTT
J: TRBJ2-1; V: TRBV4-1; D: -; size: -; CDR3: CASSQVLTYEQFF; DNA: TGCGCCAGCAGCCAAGTTCTCACTTATGAGCAGTTCTTC
J: TRBJ2-2; V: TRBV6-5; D: -; size: -; CDR3: CASSLSRATGELFF; DNA: TGTGCCAGCAGTTTAAGCAGGGCCACCGGGGAGCTGTTTTTT
J: TRBJ2-2; V: TRBV7-8; D: TRBD2; size: -; CDR3: CASSLRRIGGAGELFF; DNA: TGTGCCAGCAGCTTAAGAAGAATCGGGGGGGCCGGGGAGCTGTTTTTT
J: TRBJ2-7; V: TRBV4-3; D: TRBD2; size: -; CDR3: CASSQVVTSGSKDEQYF; DNA: TGCGCCAGCAGCCAAGTCGTCACTAGCGGGAGTAAGGACGAGCAGTACTTC
J: TRBJ1-2; V: TRBV6-6; D: TRBD1; size: -; CDR3: CASGTGGWGYTF; DNA: TGTGCCAGCGGGACAGGGGGCTGGGGCTACACCTTC
J: TRBJ1-1; V: TRBV27; D: TRBD1; size: -; CDR3: CASSRFGTGNTEAFF; DNA: TGTGCCAGCAGCCGATTCGGGACAGGGAACACTGAAGCTTTCTTT
J: TRBJ2-7; V: TRBV6-6; D: -; size: -; CDR3: CASSSETYEQYF; DNA: TGTGCCAGCAGTTCAGAAACCTACGAGCAGTACTTC
J: TRBJ1-4; V: TRBV28; D: -; size: -; CDR3: CASRTDLNEKLFF; DNA: TGTGCCAGCCGGACAGATCTTAATGAAAAACTGTTTTTT
J: TRBJ2-7; V: TRBV30; D: TRBD1; size: -; CDR3: CAWTRAGGSYEQYF; DNA: TGTGCCTGGACCCGCGCAGGGGGTTCCTACGAGCAGTACTTC
J: TRBJ1-2; V: TRBV18; D: TRBD1; size: -; CDR3: CASSPTGQGNYGYTF; DNA: TGTGCCAGCTCACCAACCGGACAGGGCAACTATGGCTACACCTTC
J: TRBJ2-1; V: TRBV7-9; D: TRBD2; size: few; CDR3: CASSLPGLASNEQFF; DNA: TGTGCCAGCAGCCTGCCGGGACTAGCCTCAAATGAGCAGTTCTTC
J: TRBJ2-5; V: TRBV11-1; D: -; size: once; CDR3: CASSTRRETQYF; DNA: TGTGCCAGCAGCACCCGGCGGGAGACCCAGTACTTC
J: TRBJ2-1; V: TRBV13; D: TRBD1; size: -; CDR3: CASSLPGTGANEQFF; DNA: TGTGCCAGCAGCTTACCCGGGACAGGGGCCAATGAGCAGTTCTTC
J: TRBJ2-3; V: TRBV5-4; D: -; size: -; CDR3: CAGRPGRHTDTQYF; DNA: TGTGCCGGACGTCCGGGACGGCACACAGATACGCAGTATTTT
J: TRBJ2-7; V: TRBV30; D: TRBD2; size: -; CDR3: CAWSDGRAYEQYF; DNA: TGTGCCTGGAGTGACGGGAGGGCCTACGAGCAGTACTTC
J: TRBJ1-3; V: TRBV28; D: TRBD1; size: -; CDR3: CAADSGTGIFSGNTIYF; DNA: TGTGCCGCCGATTCCGGGACAGGAATATTTTCTGGAAACACCATATATTTT
J: TRBJ2-1; V: TRBV4-1; D: -; size: -; CDR3: CASSQANLGTSYNEQFF; DNA: TGCGCCAGCAGCCAAGCTAATCTGGGAACCTCCTACAATGAGCAGTTCTTC
J: TRBJ2-1; V: TRBV7-2; D: TRBD1; size: -; CDR3: CASSYDRGLGNEQFF; DNA: TGTGCCAGCAGTTACGACAGGGGGCTGGGGAATGAGCAGTTCTTC
J: TRBJ2-3; V: TRBV6-5; D: TRBD2; size: once; CDR3: CASSGLAGPTDTQYF; DNA: TGTGCCAGCAGCGGACTAGCGGGACCAACGGATACGCAGTATTTT
J: TRBJ1-1; V: TRBV15; D: -; size: -; CDR3: CATSRDVSQAFF; DNA: TGTGCCACCAGCAGAGATGTTTCGCAAGCTTTCTTT
J: TRBJ2-2; V: TRBV9; D: -; size: -; CDR3: CASSVATHGASGELFF; DNA: TGTGCCAGCAGCGTAGCTACCCATGGGGCGTCCGGGGAGCTGTTTTTT
J: TRBJ1-2; V: TRBV19; D: -; size: -; CDR3: CASSPGPGGLYGYTF; DNA: TGTGCCAGTAGTCCTGGACCCGGGGGCCTCTATGGCTACACCTTC
J: TRBJ1-5; V: TRBV5-6; D: -; size: -; CDR3: CASSPGSNQPQHF; DNA: TGTGCCAGCAGCCCCGGGAGCAATCAGCCCCAGCATTTT
J: TRBJ1-2; V: TRBV10-3; D: TRBD1; size: -; CDR3: CAISEGVTGRAGYTF; DNA: TGTGCCATCAGTGAGGGGGTGACAGGGCGCGCTGGCTACACCTTC
J: TRBJ2-7; V: TRBV7-2; D: TRBD2; size: -; CDR3: CASSFSASGTYEQYF; DNA: TGTGCCAGCAGCTTCTCCGCTAGCGGGACTTACGAGCAGTACTTC
J: TRBJ1-1; V: TRBV5-4; D: -; size: -; CDR3: CASSTAGAGYTEAFF; DNA: TGTGCCAGCAGCACGGCGGGGGCAGGGTACACTGAAGCTTTCTTT
J: TRBJ2-1; V: TRBV28; D: TRBD2; size: -; CDR3: CASSPSGRASNEQFF; DNA: TGTGCCAGCAGTCCTAGCGGGAGGGCCTCCAATGAGCAGTTCTTC
J: TRBJ1-2; V: TRBV10-3; D: -; size: -; CDR3: CAIRTSLQNYGYTF; DNA: TGTGCCATCAGGACTTCCCTACAAAACTATGGCTACACCTTC
J: TRBJ2-2; V: TRBV30; D: TRBD2; size: -; CDR3: CAWSFTSGGAMLRELFF; DNA: TGTGCCTGGAGTTTTACTAGCGGGGGGGCTATGTTGCGGGAGCTGTTTTTT
J: TRBJ1-5; V: TRBV27; D: TRBD1; size: few; CDR3: CASSRGQGGQPQHF; DNA: TGTGCCAGCAGCAGGGGACAGGGAGGTCAGCCCCAGCATTTT
J: TRBJ2-5; V: TRBV5-1; D: -; size: few; CDR3: CASSLQGRETQYF; DNA: TGCGCCAGCAGCTTACAGGGGAGGGAGACCCAGTACTTC
J: TRBJ2-5; V: TRBV7-7; D: -; size: -; CDR3: CASSLTPGPQETQYF; DNA: TGTGCTAGCAGCCTAACCCCGGGGCCCCAAGAGACCCAGTACTTC
J: TRBJ1-2; V: TRBV29-1; D: TRBD1; size: -; CDR3: CSVGIGQGSGYTF; DNA: TGCAGCGTCGGCATAGGACAGGGGAGCGGCTACACCTTC
J: TRBJ2-5; V: TRBV7-9; D: TRBD2; size: -; CDR3: CASSLGLAGAQETQYF; DNA: TGTGCCAGCAGCCTAGGACTAGCGGGAGCTCAAGAGACCCAGTACTTC
J: TRBJ2-1; V: TRBV4-1; D: -; size: -; CDR3: CASSQGPVPRAIVNEQFF; DNA: TGCGCCAGCAGCCAAGGACCCGTTCCCAGGGCGATTGTTAATGAGCAGTTCTTC
J: TRBJ2-1; V: TRBV5-4; D: -; size: -; CDR3: CASSSEGRSYNEQFF; DNA: TGTGCCAGCAGCTCGGAAGGACGCTCCTACAATGAGCAGTTCTTC
J: TRBJ1-2; V: TRBV25-1; D: -; size: few; CDR3: CASSEGGDYGYTF; DNA: TGTGCCAGCAGTGAAGGGGGGGACTATGGCTACACCTTC
J: TRBJ2-2; V: TRBV30; D: -; size: -; CDR3: CAWSVEHLTNTGELFF; DNA: TGTGCCTGGAGTGTGGAGCACCTAACGAACACCGGGGAGCTGTTTTTT